These 23 T cell receptor beta chains originate from one sample sequenced in a study of vaccination effects on CD4 cells after COVID-19. ViraFEST assay sequencing came after antigen-specific CD4+ T cells were expanded with viral peptide pools. At the end of 10 days of culture, CD4+ T cells were isolated. Previously uninfected by SARS-CoV-2, the vaccine recipients also showed negative nucleocapsid antibodies. Assay used: immunoSEQ multiplex PCR; TCRdb lists only in-frame clones, some missing. The sample carries more than 30,000 clones, about 66% recorded once. No cognate antigen is known for these TCRs. Sequenced material: CD4+ T cells from PBMCs cultured with HCoV-OC43 spike peptides, taken before COVID-19 vaccination. As to subset: HCoV-OC43 spike overlapping peptide pool stimulation. Every receptor here comes from a human donor who received a COVID-19 vaccine.

V is TRBV7-9 and J is TRBJ2-7; the match to TRBD1 covers 8 bases. V was pared by 5 bases and J by 5 bases, with 8 bases of the junction left unmatched. This CDR3 has 14 amino acids. CDR1 is SEHNR, CDR2 FQNEAQ, per germline (reference sequence). Here the CDR3 DNA reads TGTGCCAGCAGCAGCCGGACAGGGAAGGACGAGCAGTACTTC. Its protein product is CASSSRTGKDEQYF.

The genes are TRBV7-2 and TRBJ2-1, with D perhaps matching TRBD2 (6 bases). Germline V CDR1 and CDR2: SGHTA, FQGNSA. V lost 5 bases and J lost 5, with 13 bases in between. The CDR3 extends over 14 amino acids. The CDR3 coding sequence is TGTGCCAGCAGCCTTGGGACTTTCAACAATGAGCAGTTCTTC. Its translation is CASSLGTFNNEQFF.

The chain uses TRBV4-2 and TRBJ2-3; 9 bases map to TRBD2. Unmatched junction bases numbered 8, after V lost 0 bases and J lost 4 bases. The CDR3 loop spans 17 amino acids. Germline values: CDR1 LGHNA, CDR2 YNFKEQ. The CDR3 spells CASSQEAAGGPSDTQYF. The CDR3 DNA reads TGTGCCAGCAGCCAAGAAGCGGCGGGGGGGCCTTCAGATACGCAGTATTTT.

The chain joins TRBV29-1 to TRBJ1-4; 10 positions match TRBD1. After removal of 7 bases from V and 5 bases from J, the junction contained 1 base not matched to a gene. Germline assignment: CDR1 SQVTM and CDR2 ANQGSEA. CDR3 length equals 12 residues. DNA of the CDR3: TGCAGCGGGGGACAGGGGAATGAAAAACTGTTTTTT. Protein product: CSGGQGNEKLFF.

This clone appeared a single time. CDR3 sequence (DNA): TGTGCCAGCAGCCAAGGTCGGACAGCCATCTATGGCTACACCTTC. This encodes CASSQGRTAIYGYTF. The V and J genes are TRBV14 and TRBJ1-2; a weak D match, TRBD1 (6 bases). Germline V lookup: CDR1 SGHDN, CDR2 FVKESK. V lost 1 base, J lost 4 bases, and 13 bases lay in between. The CDR3 extends over 15 amino acids.

This chain uses TRBV5-4 with TRBJ2-1, with D unresolved. The CDR3 has 13 amino acids. CDR1 is SGHNT and CDR2 is YYREEE in the germline V gene (reference sequence). V gave up 0 bases and J gave up 9 bases, with 10 bases separating them. CDR3 sequence (DNA): TGTGCCAGCAGCTTGGATAGGTGGGGTGAGCAGTTCTTC. It is translated as CASSLDRWGEQFF.

Here the CDR3 DNA reads TGCGCCAGCAGGCGGGACAGACAAGAGACCCAGTACTTC. The encoded protein is CASRRDRQETQYF. The chain uses TRBV23-1 and TRBJ2-5, with D tentatively TRBD1 (7 bases). TRBV23-1 is labeled an ORF, and its function is uncertain. The CDR3 consists of 13 residues. Trimming left V 6 bases short and J 2 bases short, with 10 bases between.

CDR3 nucleotide sequence: TGTGCCAGCTCTGTAAGCGGACAGCGTATTAGGGGTGGCTACACCTTC. Translation gives CASSVSGQRIRGGYTF. This chain joins TRBV2 and TRBJ1-2; a weak D match, TRBD1 (6 bases). V dropped 8 bases and J dropped 7 bases, with 26 bases sitting between them. This CDR3 spans 16 amino acids. From germline, CDR1 is SNHLY and CDR2 FYNNEI.

The V gene is TRBV3-1 (or the pseudogene TRBV3-2), the J gene TRBJ2-7, with unresolved D. V was shortened by 5 bases and J by 4 bases, with 6 bases between the two germline ends. Germline-derived CDR1 and CDR2 are LGHDT and YNNKEL (reference sequence). This CDR3 comprises 11 residues. The CDR3, as DNA: TGTGCCAGCAGCGGCCCGTACGAGCAGTACTTC. It is translated as CASSGPYEQYF.

This clone has at least ten counts. CDR3 in amino acids: CASSPRPDSYEQYF. CDR3 coding DNA: TGTGCCAGCTCACCAAGACCCGACTCCTACGAGCAGTACTTC. This chain connects TRBV18 to TRBJ2-7, with no clear D. V gave up 2 bases and J gave up 0 bases, with 8 bases separating them. This CDR3 contains 14 residues. CDR1 is KGHSH, CDR2 LQKENI, per germline.

The chain has TRBV13 and TRBJ1-4, with D perhaps matching TRBD1 (5 bases). Deletions cut 1 base from V and 7 bases from J, with 10 bases between. The CDR3 runs 14 residues. Germline lookup yields CDR1 PRHDT and CDR2 FYEKMQ (reference sequence). The CDR3 DNA follows: TGTGCCAGCAGCTTAGCAGGAGGGACTGAAAAACTGTTTTTT. It specifies CASSLAGGTEKLFF.

The sample holds a few counts of this clone. The chain is built from TRBV6-5 and TRBJ2-7, with TRBD1 matching 12 bases. The CDR3 has 15 residues. From germline, CDR1 is MNHEY and CDR2 SVGAGI. The junction had 8 bases not matched to a gene; V was cut back by 5 bases and J by 6 bases. CDR3 sequence (DNA): TGTGCCAGCAGTACCGGGACAGGGGGCCTTGGCGAGCAGTACTTC. Protein product: CASSTGTGGLGEQYF.

The chain employs TRBV9 and TRBJ1-2; 7 bases agree with TRBD1. The ends lost 3 bases at V and 8 bases at J; junction bases unmatched: 4. CDR3 length: 12 residues. Germline V gene sequence: CDR1 SGDLS, CDR2 YYNGEE. DNA of the CDR3: TGTGCCAGCAGCGAACAGGGGAGCGGCTACACCTTC. Encoded protein: CASSEQGSGYTF.

This chain joins TRBV12-5 and TRBJ2-5, with D perhaps given as TRBD1 or TRBD2 (5 bases each). There are 15 residues in the CDR3. CDR1 is LGHNT and CDR2 is FRNRAP in the germline V gene. Trimming removed 3 bases from V and 5 bases from J, with 16 bases in between. The CDR3, as DNA: TGTGCTAGTGGTTTTGGTACCGGGGCCGGGGAGACCCAGTACTTC. Amino acids: CASGFGTGAGETQYF.

The chain has TRBV7-9 and TRBJ1-2, with D perhaps matching TRBD1 (5 bases). There are 14 residues in the CDR3. V lost 4 bases and J 0 bases, leaving 9 bases between the germline ends. The germline CDR1 and CDR2 sequences are SEHNR and FQNEAQ (reference sequence). The CDR3 coding sequence is TGTGCCAGCAGCTCGCTGGGGGCTAACTATGGCTACACCTTC. It translates to CASSSLGANYGYTF.

This clone was counted between two and nine times. The genes are TRBV9 and TRBJ2-5; TRBD2 matches at 13 bases. CDR3 length: 15 residues. Trimming removed 4 bases from V and 3 bases from J; junction bases left unmatched: 3. CDR1 and CDR2 (germline): SGDLS, YYNGEE. The CDR3 reads CASSYGTSGKETQYF. The DNA of the CDR3 is TGTGCCAGCAGCTATGGGACTAGCGGGAAAGAGACCCAGTACTTC.

The rearrangement uses TRBV30 and TRBJ1-1, with D unclear. Trimming left V 4 bases short and J 0 bases short, with 12 bases between. CDR1 and CDR2 from the germline V gene are GTSNPN and SVGIG (reference sequence). CDR3 size: 14 residues. CDR3 protein: CAWTLGLMNTEAFF. For the CDR3, the DNA is TGTGCCTGGACCCTAGGACTCATGAACACTGAAGCTTTCTTT.

A few counts support this clone. The chain recombines TRBV7-9 with TRBJ1-5; no definite D call. CDR1 SEHNR and CDR2 FQNEAQ come from the germline V gene (reference sequence). CDR3 size: 15 residues. V was trimmed by 1 base and J by 6 bases, leaving 13 bases between them. Here the CDR3 reads CASSLEAGKGQPQHF. In DNA form, the CDR3 reads TGTGCCAGCAGCTTAGAAGCGGGCAAGGGTCAGCCCCAGCATTTT.

V gene TRBV15 combines with J gene TRBJ1-4, with 7 nucleotides matching TRBD1. The CDR3 contains 15 residues. CDR1 and CDR2 (germline): LNHNV, YYDKDF (reference sequence). The J segment lost 6 bases and the V segment lost 3 bases, leaving 7 bases of the junction unmatched. CDR3: CATSRGGQVYEKLFF. Here the CDR3 DNA reads TGTGCCACCAGCAGGGGAGGACAGGTCTATGAAAAACTGTTTTTT.

This chain links TRBV6-2 or TRBV6-3 with TRBJ2-7; D is unresolved. The CDR3 consists of 14 residues. V lost 4 bases to trimming and J lost 1 base, with 11 bases between them. CDR1 is MNHEY, CDR2 SVGEGT, per germline. The CDR3 DNA follows: TGTGCCAGCAGTTCCACTCCGCTTTCCTACGAGCAGTACTTC. Its translation: CASSSTPLSYEQYF.

The chain uses TRBV4-1 and TRBJ2-2; no definite D call. V gave up 1 base and J gave up 1 base, with 7 bases separating them. From germline, CDR1 is MGHRA and CDR2 YSYEKL. The CDR3 consists of 15 residues. CDR3 amino acids: CASSQGLLNTGELFF. CDR3 coding DNA: TGCGCCAGCAGCCAAGGGCTCTTGAACACCGGGGAGCTGTTTTTT.

The V and J genes are TRBV10-1 and TRBJ1-2; TRBD1 might be the D (6 bases). V shed 5 bases and J shed 5 bases, with 12 bases lying between them. The CDR3 loop spans 13 amino acids. The germline V gene has CDR1 WNHNN and CDR2 SYGVQD (reference sequence). The CDR3 is CASSPQGRYGYTF. In DNA, the CDR3 is TGCGCCAGCAGTCCCCAGGGGAGATATGGCTACACCTTC.

The gene calls are TRBV3-1 (or the pseudogene TRBV3-2) and TRBJ2-7, with D tentatively TRBD1 or TRBD2 (5 bases each). Per germline, CDR1 LGHDT and CDR2 YNNKEL (reference sequence). The CDR3 has 15 amino acids. The V and J ends lost 4 bases and 3 bases respectively, with 16 bases between them. DNA of the CDR3: TGTGCCAGCAGCCCTATAGGGACCGTAGGCTACGAGCAGTACTTC. Protein product: CASSPIGTVGYEQYF.